This T cell receptor beta chain was captured in a study of cytomegalovirus exposure and HLA in healthy donors. Study summary: Per a later analysis, the roughly 690 first-cohort and 120 validation repertoires shared one platform.

Comment on this clone: Its antigen is currently unknown.

Assay used: immunoSEQ multiplex PCR; TCRdb lists only in-frame clones, some missing. The sample lists hundreds of thousands of clones, 70% to 90% seen once, with 0.83% in the top ten. Study observations and caveats: The classifier reportedly diagnosed cytomegalovirus status with high specificity and sensitivity.

This clonotype was obtained from a woman under 30 in good health and CMV-seronegative. Sequencing was performed on PBMCs.

The CDR3 reads CASSQGQGVGVGGYTF. CDR3 sequence (DNA): TGCGCCAGCAGCCAGGGACAGGGGGTAGGAGTAGGGGGCTACACCTTC. The chain is built from TRBV4-1 and TRBJ1-2, with 11 positions matching TRBD1. From germline, CDR1 is MGHRA and CDR2 YSYEKL. The CDR3 is 16 amino acids. Losses at the gene ends were 3 bases for V and 8 bases for J; bases not matched to a gene: 11.